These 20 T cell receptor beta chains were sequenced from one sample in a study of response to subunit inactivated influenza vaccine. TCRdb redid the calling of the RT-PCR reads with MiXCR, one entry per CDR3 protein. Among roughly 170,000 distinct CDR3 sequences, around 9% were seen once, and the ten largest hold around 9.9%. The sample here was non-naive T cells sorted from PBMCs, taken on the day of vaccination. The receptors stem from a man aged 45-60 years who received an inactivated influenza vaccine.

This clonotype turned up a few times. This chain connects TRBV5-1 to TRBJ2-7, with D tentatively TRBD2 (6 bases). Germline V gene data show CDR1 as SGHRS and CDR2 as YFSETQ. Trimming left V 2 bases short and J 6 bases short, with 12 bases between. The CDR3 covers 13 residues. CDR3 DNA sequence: TGCGCCAGCAGCTTTCAGGGAGGATCCGAGCAGTACTTC. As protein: CASSFQGGSEQYF.

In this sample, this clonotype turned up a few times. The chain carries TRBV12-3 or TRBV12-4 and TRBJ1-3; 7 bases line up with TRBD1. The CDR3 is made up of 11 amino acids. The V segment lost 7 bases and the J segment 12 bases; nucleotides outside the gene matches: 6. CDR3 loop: CASNDRDGIYF. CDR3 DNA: TGTGCCAGCAACGACAGGGATGGCATATATTTT.

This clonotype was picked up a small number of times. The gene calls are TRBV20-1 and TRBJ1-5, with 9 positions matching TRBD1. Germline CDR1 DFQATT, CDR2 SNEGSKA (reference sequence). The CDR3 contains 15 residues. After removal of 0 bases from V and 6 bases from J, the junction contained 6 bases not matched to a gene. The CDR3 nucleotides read TGCAGTGCTAGAGATTTGGGACAGGGAGGTCAGCCCCAGCATTTT. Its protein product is CSARDLGQGGQPQHF.

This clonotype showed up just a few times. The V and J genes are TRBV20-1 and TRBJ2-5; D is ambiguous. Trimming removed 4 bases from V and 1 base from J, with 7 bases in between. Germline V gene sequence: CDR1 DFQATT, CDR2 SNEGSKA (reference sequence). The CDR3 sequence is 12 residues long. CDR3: CSATAFQETQYF. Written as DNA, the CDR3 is TGCAGTGCTACAGCCTTCCAAGAGACCCAGTACTTC.

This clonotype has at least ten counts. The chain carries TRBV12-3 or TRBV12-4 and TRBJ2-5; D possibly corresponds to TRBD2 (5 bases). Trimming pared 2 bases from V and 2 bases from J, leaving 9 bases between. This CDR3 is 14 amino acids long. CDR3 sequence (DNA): TGTGCCAGCAGTTTAAGGGAGAGACAAGAGACCCAGTACTTC. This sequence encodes CASSLRERQETQYF.

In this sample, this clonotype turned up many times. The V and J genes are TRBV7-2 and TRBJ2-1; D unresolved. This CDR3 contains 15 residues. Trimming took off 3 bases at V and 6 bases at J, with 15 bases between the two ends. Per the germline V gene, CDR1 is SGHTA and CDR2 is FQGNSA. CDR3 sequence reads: CASSFAPTRSNEQFF. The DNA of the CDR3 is TGTGCCAGCAGCTTTGCTCCCACCCGCTCCAATGAGCAGTTCTTC.

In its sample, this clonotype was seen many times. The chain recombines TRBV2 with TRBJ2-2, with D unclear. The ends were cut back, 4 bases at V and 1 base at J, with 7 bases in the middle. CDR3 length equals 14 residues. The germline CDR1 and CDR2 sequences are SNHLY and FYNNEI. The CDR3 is CASSVLQNTGELFF. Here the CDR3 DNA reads TGTGCCAGCAGTGTGCTTCAGAACACCGGGGAGCTGTTTTTT.

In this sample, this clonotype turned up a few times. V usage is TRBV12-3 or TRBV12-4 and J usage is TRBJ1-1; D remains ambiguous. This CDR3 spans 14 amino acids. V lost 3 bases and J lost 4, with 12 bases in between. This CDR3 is CASSFTLRSTEAFF. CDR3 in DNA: TGTGCCAGCAGTTTTACTCTTAGGTCCACTGAAGCTTTCTTT.

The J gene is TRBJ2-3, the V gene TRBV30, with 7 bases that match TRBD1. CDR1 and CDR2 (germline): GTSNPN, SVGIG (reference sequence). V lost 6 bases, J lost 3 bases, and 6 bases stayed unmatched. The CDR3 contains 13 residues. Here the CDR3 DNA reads TGTGCCTGCCAAAACAGGGGAACAGATACGCAGTATTTT. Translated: CACQNRGTDTQYF.

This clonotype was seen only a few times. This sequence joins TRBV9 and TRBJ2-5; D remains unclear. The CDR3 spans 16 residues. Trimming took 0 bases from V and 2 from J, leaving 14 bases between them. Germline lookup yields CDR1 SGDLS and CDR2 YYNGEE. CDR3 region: CASSVVGSAKQETQYF. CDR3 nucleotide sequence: TGTGCCAGCAGCGTAGTTGGGTCCGCAAAACAAGAGACCCAGTACTTC.

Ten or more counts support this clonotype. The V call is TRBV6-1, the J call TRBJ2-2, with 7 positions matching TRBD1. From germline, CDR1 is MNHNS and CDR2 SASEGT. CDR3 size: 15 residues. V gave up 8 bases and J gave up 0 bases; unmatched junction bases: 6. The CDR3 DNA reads TGTGCCAGCGGTGTAGGACAGGCGAACACCGGGGAGCTGTTTTTT. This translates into CASGVGQANTGELFF.

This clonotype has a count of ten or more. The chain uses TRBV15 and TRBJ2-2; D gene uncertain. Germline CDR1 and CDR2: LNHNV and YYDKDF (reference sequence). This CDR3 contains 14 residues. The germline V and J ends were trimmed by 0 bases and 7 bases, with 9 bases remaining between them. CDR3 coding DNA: TGTGCCACCAGCAGAGATAGGTGGGGCGGGGAGCTGTTTTTT. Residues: CATSRDRWGGELFF.

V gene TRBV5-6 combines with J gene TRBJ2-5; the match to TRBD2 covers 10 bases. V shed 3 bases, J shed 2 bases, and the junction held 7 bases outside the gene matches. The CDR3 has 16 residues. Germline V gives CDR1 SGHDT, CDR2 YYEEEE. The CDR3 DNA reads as TGTGCCAGCAGCTCCGGACTAGCGGACTATCAAGAGACCCAGTACTTC. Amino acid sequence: CASSSGLADYQETQYF.

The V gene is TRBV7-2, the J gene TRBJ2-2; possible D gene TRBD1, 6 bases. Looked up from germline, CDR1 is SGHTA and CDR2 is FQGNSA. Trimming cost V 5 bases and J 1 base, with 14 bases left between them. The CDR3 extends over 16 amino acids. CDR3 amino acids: CASSPAGTRNTGELFF. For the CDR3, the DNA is TGTGCCAGCAGCCCTGCCGGGACACGGAACACCGGGGAGCTGTTTTTT.

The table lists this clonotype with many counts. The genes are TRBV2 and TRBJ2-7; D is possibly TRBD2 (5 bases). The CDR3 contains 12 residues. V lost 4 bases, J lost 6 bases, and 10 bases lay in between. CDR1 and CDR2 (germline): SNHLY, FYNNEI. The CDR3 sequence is CASSVRAPEQYF. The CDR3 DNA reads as TGTGCCAGCAGTGTGCGGGCCCCCGAGCAGTACTTC.

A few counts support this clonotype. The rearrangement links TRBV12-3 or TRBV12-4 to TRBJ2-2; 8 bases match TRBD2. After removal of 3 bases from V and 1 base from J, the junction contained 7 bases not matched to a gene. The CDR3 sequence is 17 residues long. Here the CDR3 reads CASSFSSGRRNTGELFF. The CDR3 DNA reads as TGTGCCAGCAGTTTTTCAAGCGGGAGAAGGAACACCGGGGAGCTGTTTTTT.

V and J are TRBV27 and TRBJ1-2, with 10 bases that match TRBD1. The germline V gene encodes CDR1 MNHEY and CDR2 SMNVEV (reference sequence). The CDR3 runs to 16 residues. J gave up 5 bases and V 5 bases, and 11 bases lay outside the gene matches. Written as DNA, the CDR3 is TGTGCCAGCAGTCGACACCAGAGACAGGGGGCATATGGCTACACCTTC. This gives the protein CASSRHQRQGAYGYTF.

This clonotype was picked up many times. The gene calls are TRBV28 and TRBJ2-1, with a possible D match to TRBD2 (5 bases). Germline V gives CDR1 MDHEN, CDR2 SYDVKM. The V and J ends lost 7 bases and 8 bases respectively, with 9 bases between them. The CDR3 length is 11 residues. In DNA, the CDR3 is TGTGCCAGCAATCGGCGGGATGAGCAGTTCTTC. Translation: CASNRRDEQFF.

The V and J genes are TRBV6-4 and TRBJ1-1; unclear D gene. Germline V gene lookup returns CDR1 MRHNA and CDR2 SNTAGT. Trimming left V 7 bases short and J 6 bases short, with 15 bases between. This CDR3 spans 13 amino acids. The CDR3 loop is CASKDFEGAEAFF. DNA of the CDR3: TGTGCCAGCAAGGACTTCGAGGGCGCTGAAGCTTTCTTT.

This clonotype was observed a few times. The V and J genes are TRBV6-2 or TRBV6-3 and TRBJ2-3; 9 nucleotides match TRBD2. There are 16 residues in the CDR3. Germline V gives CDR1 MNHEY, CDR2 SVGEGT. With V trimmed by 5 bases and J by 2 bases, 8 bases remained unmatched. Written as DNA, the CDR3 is TGTGCCAGCAGTCCGACTAGCGGATCATTCACAGATACGCAGTATTTT. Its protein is CASSPTSGSFTDTQYF.